The present T cell receptor (beta chain) was sequenced within a study of STAT5B mutations in CD4+ large granular lymphocyte leukemia. This CDR3 region has 18 residues. Germline trimming cut 3 bases from V and 0 bases from J; bases unmatched to any gene: 14. Germline lookup yields CDR1 MGHRA and CDR2 YSYEKL. Original methodology: The detection floor for productive clonotype frequency was 2.59 x 10-5. Clones were sequenced by immunoSEQ multiplex PCR, and TCRdb holds only the in-frame ones, with some missing. V and J calls and clone size come straight from that table; D and trimming were deduced from the DNA. Among tens of thousands of clones listed, almost 85% were seen once.

Sequencing was performed on CD4+ T cells from blood buffy coats. The receptor was derived from a human donor in good health. This chain links TRBV4-1 with TRBJ2-7; 7 bases match TRBD1. For the CDR3, the DNA is TGCGCCAGCAGCCAGCATCCCGAGAACAGGGGCTCCTCCTACGAGCAGTACTTC. Protein: CASSQHPENRGSSYEQYF.